The rows below give T cell receptor beta chains drawn from one sample of a study of T cell repertoires in cytomegalovirus infection. TCRdb redid the calling of the reads with MiXCR, one entry per CDR3 protein. The table includes about 570,000 distinct CDR3 sequences, almost 40% detected once. Antigen specificity for these receptors is unknown. This specimen was cultured PBMCs, taken from culture after CMV antigen stimulation. These receptors were obtained from a human donor in good health (CMV status not recorded). Some clones in this sample may be carry-over from other donors' samples. The CDR3 runs from the conserved cysteine through the conserved F or W. A D gene is named only where the DNA matches it firmly. Not all rows give a size; the values are once, few, many and, for expanded clones, a class.

clone size,V gene,J gene,D gene,CDR3 protein,CDR3 DNA
-,TRBV11-2,TRBJ1-2,TRBD1,CASSQGGQGRPYGYTF,TGTGCCAGCAGCCAAGGGGGACAGGGCCGTCCCTATGGCTACACCTTC
-,TRBV5-1,TRBJ2-3,-,CASSSPERGTDTQYF,TGCGCCAGCAGCTCCCCGGAAAGGGGCACAGATACGCAGTATTTT
-,TRBV9,TRBJ2-6,-,CASSVARQLGSSGANVLTF,TGTGCCAGCAGCGTAGCGAGGCAGCTGGGCTCCTCTGGGGCCAACGTCCTGACTTTC
few,TRBV7-7,TRBJ2-3,TRBD2,CASSSGGLVSDTQYF,TGTGCCAGCAGCTCGGGGGGACTAGTCTCAGATACGCAGTATTTT
few,TRBV7-2,TRBJ2-7,-,CASSLLSGGLGYEQYF,TGTGCCAGCAGCTTACTTTCGGGGGGCCTAGGATACGAGCAGTACTTC
-,TRBV10-3,TRBJ2-3,TRBD2,CAISGLAGVGADTQYF,TGTGCCATCAGCGGTCTAGCGGGAGTTGGAGCAGATACGCAGTATTTT
-,TRBV2,TRBJ2-7,-,CASRDGKKQYF,TGTGCCAGCAGGGATGGGAAGAAGCAGTACTTC
-,TRBV20-1,TRBJ1-4,-,CSARDRGAGTNEKLFF,TGCAGTGCTAGAGACCGGGGGGCCGGAACTAATGAAAAACTGTTTTTT
-,TRBV28,TRBJ1-2,-,CASSLPFNYGYTF,TGTGCCAGCAGTTTACCCTTTAACTATGGCTACACCTTC
many,TRBV7-2,TRBJ1-1,-,CASSLAATQNEAFF,TGTGCCAGCAGCTTAGCGGCTACCCAAAATGAAGCTTTCTTT
-,TRBV18,TRBJ1-1,-,CVTTPRGLGMAEAFF,TGTGTCACCACACCCCGCGGGCTGGGGATGGCTGAAGCTTTCTTT
-,TRBV7-2,TRBJ2-1,TRBD2,CASSFRREAFHEQFF,TGTGCCAGCAGCTTTCGGCGGGAGGCTTTCCATGAGCAGTTCTTC
-,TRBV11-2,TRBJ1-1,-,CASSPSRGTPQGAFF,TGTGCCAGCAGCCCCAGCCGCGGGACGCCCCAAGGGGCTTTCTTT
-,TRBV2,TRBJ1-1,-,CASSEAVQRTEAFF,TGTGCCAGCAGTGAAGCTGTTCAGAGGACTGAAGCTTTCTTT
-,TRBV2,TRBJ2-5,-,CASSETSETQYF,TGTGCCAGCAGTGAGACATCAGAGACCCAGTACTTC
-,TRBV4-1,TRBJ1-5,-,CASSHPPSNQPQHF,TGCGCCAGCAGCCATCCCCCCAGCAATCAGCCCCAGCATTTT
few,TRBV20-1,TRBJ2-3,-,CSARSFPRAQYF,TGCAGTGCTAGATCATTCCCCAGGGCGCAGTATTTT
many,TRBV12-3/TRBV12-4,TRBJ2-7,-,CASSFLGYEQYF,TGTGCCAGCAGTTTCCTAGGTTACGAGCAGTACTTC
-,TRBV19,TRBJ2-2,TRBD1,CASSPWGQGGNGELFF,TGTGCCAGTAGTCCTTGGGGACAGGGTGGCAACGGGGAGCTGTTTTTT
-,TRBV20-1,TRBJ2-5,-,CSASRRRETQYF,TGCAGTGCTAGCAGGAGGCGGGAGACCCAGTACTTC
-,TRBV7-6,TRBJ2-1,TRBD1,CASSPTGTGQDNEQFF,TGTGCCAGCAGTCCTACCGGGACAGGGCAAGACAATGAGCAGTTCTTC
-,TRBV5-5,TRBJ2-5,TRBD1,CASSLAPQGLQETQYF,TGTGCCAGCAGCTTGGCCCCACAGGGGCTGCAAGAGACCCAGTACTTC
few,TRBV6-6,TRBJ1-1,-,CASSYFATGMNTEAFF,TGTGCCAGCAGTTACTTCGCCACAGGGATGAACACTGAAGCTTTCTTT
-,TRBV27,TRBJ1-3,TRBD1,CASSPTGGLGNTIYF,TGTGCCAGCAGCCCGACAGGGGGGCTGGGAAACACCATATATTTT
-,TRBV10-2,TRBJ2-1,-,CASRWLDVNEQFF,TGCGCCAGCAGGTGGCTAGATGTGAATGAGCAGTTCTTC
few,TRBV24-1,TRBJ2-1,TRBD1,CATSDLGTGVEQFF,TGTGCCACCAGTGATTTAGGGACAGGGGTGGAGCAGTTCTTC
-,TRBV27,TRBJ2-1,TRBD2,CASRVWTSAEEFF,TGTGCCAGCAGAGTTTGGACTAGCGCGGAGGAGTTCTTC
few,TRBV7-2,TRBJ1-5,-,CASSLSVGRGNQPQHF,TGTGCCAGCAGCTTATCGGTTGGCAGGGGCAATCAGCCCCAGCATTTT
-,TRBV5-1,TRBJ1-6,TRBD1,CASSLWTGADYSPLHF,TGCGCCAGCAGCCTTTGGACAGGGGCGGATTATTCACCCCTCCACTTT
-,TRBV20-1,TRBJ1-5,-,CSASSGGHSNQPQHF,TGCAGTGCTAGTTCGGGGGGACATAGCAATCAGCCCCAGCATTTT
-,TRBV12-3/TRBV12-4,TRBJ1-1,-,CASSPGPAGTEAFF,TGTGCCAGCAGCCCCGGACCGGCGGGCACTGAAGCTTTCTTT
-,TRBV7-9,TRBJ1-2,-,CASSKGDGYTF,TGTGCCAGCTCTAAGGGGGATGGCTACACCTTC
-,TRBV20-1,TRBJ2-1,TRBD2,CSARGGTRSYNEQFF,TGCAGTGCTAGAGGGGGGACTAGATCCTACAATGAGCAGTTCTTC
many,TRBV7-9,TRBJ1-1,-,CASISSRMGGLRAEAFF,TGTGCCAGCATCTCAAGCCGTATGGGGGGGCTGAGGGCTGAAGCTTTCTTT
few,TRBV7-8,TRBJ2-3,-,CASSERQLTDTQYF,TGTGCCAGCAGCGAAAGACAGCTCACAGATACGCAGTATTTT
few,TRBV6-1,TRBJ1-5,-,CASSEHGYSNQPQHF,TGTGCCAGCAGTGAACATGGATATAGCAATCAGCCCCAGCATTTT
few,TRBV12-3/TRBV12-4,TRBJ1-4,-,CASSSGLDEKLFF,TGTGCCAGCAGTTCTGGGTTGGACGAAAAACTGTTTTTT
-,TRBV11-2,TRBJ2-2,TRBD2,CASSYITSGGRRELFF,TGTGCCAGCAGCTATATAACTAGCGGGGGACGTCGGGAGCTGTTTTTT
-,TRBV7-6,TRBJ2-1,TRBD2,CASSWPRGGDGNEQFF,TGTGCCAGCAGCTGGCCCCGGGGGGGCGACGGAAATGAGCAGTTCTTC
-,TRBV25-1,TRBJ1-2,TRBD1,CASRDRGQGYTF,TGTGCCAGCAGGGACAGGGGGCAGGGCTACACCTTC
few,TRBV11-2,TRBJ2-2,-,CASSFGGPTGELFF,TGTGCCAGCAGCTTCGGTGGACCCACCGGGGAGCTGTTTTTT
few,TRBV19,TRBJ1-2,TRBD1,CASSNSRGRPQANYGYTF,TGTGCCAGTAGTAATTCAAGGGGGCGCCCCCAAGCTAACTATGGCTACACCTTC
-,TRBV6-5,TRBJ2-3,-,CASSSRSYRTDTQYF,TGTGCCAGCAGTTCCCGAAGTTACCGCACAGATACGCAGTATTTT
-,TRBV7-2,TRBJ1-1,TRBD1,CASSFIFPGQGFTEAFF,TGTGCCAGCAGCTTCATCTTCCCAGGACAGGGGTTCACTGAAGCTTTCTTT
few,TRBV6-1,TRBJ1-4,TRBD1,CASSRGQLAEKLFF,TGTGCCAGCAGTCGGGGACAGCTTGCTGAAAAACTGTTTTTT
-,TRBV24-1,TRBJ2-1,TRBD2,CATGTIYNEQFF,TGTGCCACCGGGACTATCTACAATGAGCAGTTCTTC
few,TRBV6-1,TRBJ1-6,-,CASSARQVWGLSSYNSPLHF,TGTGCCAGCAGTGCCCGACAGGTTTGGGGACTGAGCTCCTATAATTCACCCCTCCACTTT
-,TRBV12-5,TRBJ2-1,-,CASGLVMGGPGTGFEQFF,TGTGCTAGTGGTTTGGTCATGGGCGGCCCCGGGACCGGTTTTGAGCAGTTCTTC
-,TRBV6-1,TRBJ2-1,-,CASSYPPPEQFF,TGTGCCAGCAGTTACCCCCCGCCAGAGCAGTTCTTC
-,TRBV7-2,TRBJ2-1,-,CTSSLAPPLSGSNEQFF,TGTACCAGCAGCTTAGCGCCCCCCCTAAGCGGATCTAATGAGCAGTTCTTC